These 31 T cell receptor beta chains originate from one sample sequenced in a study of T-cell reconstitution after alpha-beta-depleted transplantation in children. Unique molecular identifiers were used to barcode this TCRbeta library. TCRdb re-called the PCR reads through MiXCR, storing one row per CDR3 protein. The top ten hold over 10% of the sample, which has approximately 200,000 distinct CDR3 sequences, roughly 15% seen once. Here the sequenced sample was PBMCs from the stem cell graft donor, taken from the stem cell graft. Receptor source: a human donor who donated a stem cell graft to a child with acute lymphoblastic leukemia.

In its sample, this clonotype was seen many times. The chain is built from TRBV4-2 and TRBJ2-3; D may be TRBD1 (6 bases). Trimming left V 6 bases short and J 6 bases short, with 19 bases between. Germline V CDR1 and CDR2: LGHNA, YNFKEQ. This CDR3 spans 15 amino acids. The CDR3 nucleotides read TGTGCCAGCAGTCCGAGTGGCTCCACAGGGGATACGCAGTATTTT. This sequence encodes CASSPSGSTGDTQYF.

There are many counts of this clonotype. The DNA for the CDR3 is TGCGCCAGCAGCTTGGATCCAGGTGACTACGAGCAGTACTTC. It encodes CASSLDPGDYEQYF. The rearrangement joins TRBV5-1 to TRBJ2-7; no clear D gene. V was trimmed by 0 bases and J by 3 bases, leaving 10 bases between them. This CDR3 comprises 14 residues. Germline loops: CDR1 SGHRS, CDR2 YFSETQ.

This clonotype was seen repeatedly, ten times or more. The chain couples TRBV29-1 to TRBJ2-7, with TRBD1 matching 8 bases. V lost 7 bases, J lost 3 bases, and 8 bases stayed unmatched. This CDR3 has 13 amino acids. Germline-derived CDR1 and CDR2 are SQVTM and ANQGSEA. The CDR3 is CSASGGPFYEQYF. The CDR3 DNA reads as TGCAGCGCCTCAGGGGGCCCTTTCTACGAGCAGTACTTC.

In this sample, this clonotype turned up many times. The rearrangement joins TRBV27 to TRBJ2-7; 7 bases map to TRBD2. There are 15 residues in the CDR3. Germline CDR1 and CDR2: MNHEY and SMNVEV (reference sequence). The junction had 11 bases not matched to a gene; V was cut back by 7 bases and J by 2 bases. CDR3 sequence reads: CASKVSGAGAYEQYF. DNA for the CDR3: TGTGCCAGCAAGGTCAGCGGGGCTGGGGCCTACGAGCAGTACTTC.

This clonotype was seen only a few times. V and J are TRBV25-1 and TRBJ2-7; D not resolved. The CDR3 length is 19 residues. Trimming took 1 base from V and 1 from J, leaving 23 bases between them. Per germline, CDR1 MGHDK and CDR2 SYGVNS. The CDR3 here is CASSESQLGQASPSYEQYF. The CDR3 DNA is TGTGCCAGCAGTGAATCCCAGTTGGGTCAGGCTTCTCCTTCCTACGAGCAGTACTTC.

This clonotype was counted ten times or more. The V call is TRBV5-1, the J call TRBJ1-2; possible D gene TRBD1, 6 bases. Germline V gene lookup returns CDR1 SGHRS and CDR2 YFSETQ. The CDR3 is 15 amino acids. V was cut by 0 bases and J by 4 bases, with 13 bases left in between. The CDR3 protein is CASSLAGGAAYGYTF. DNA of the CDR3: TGCGCCAGCAGCTTGGCTGGGGGCGCGGCCTATGGCTACACCTTC.

This clonotype was detected many times. The V call is TRBV5-1, the J call TRBJ2-7, with D possibly being TRBD1 or TRBD2 (5 bases each). V lost 4 bases, J lost 1 base, and 12 bases lay in between. Germline V gene data show CDR1 as SGHRS and CDR2 as YFSETQ. The CDR3 totals 14 residues. The CDR3 region is CASSMGVLSYEQYF. In DNA, the CDR3 is TGCGCCAGCAGCATGGGGGTTTTATCCTACGAGCAGTACTTC.

This clonotype was recorded at least ten times. The chain carries TRBV5-1 and TRBJ2-3; 14 bases agree with TRBD2. This CDR3 comprises 16 residues. The germline V gene encodes CDR1 SGHRS and CDR2 YFSETQ. With V trimmed by 0 bases and J by 7 bases, 4 bases remained unmatched. CDR3 in amino acids: CASSLEGLAGVNTQYF. The CDR3 bases are TGCGCCAGCAGCTTGGAGGGACTAGCGGGAGTGAATACGCAGTATTTT.

Of note for this clonotype: With a much larger clone just one base away, this may be a read error. The V call is TRBV5-1, the J call TRBJ2-7, with unresolved D. The CDR3 sequence is 13 residues long. Per germline, CDR1 SGHRS and CDR2 YFSETQ. The ends were cut back, 4 bases at V and 7 bases at J, with 15 bases in the middle. The chain's CDR3 is CASSPLTGREQYF. CDR3 bases: TGCGCCAGCAGCCCCCTAACGGGTCGAGAGCAGTACTTC.

At least ten counts were recorded for this clonotype. V is TRBV20-1 and J is TRBJ2-7; D is perhaps TRBD1 (5 bases). The CDR3 has 13 residues. Germline CDR1 is DFQATT and CDR2 is SNEGSKA (reference sequence). The V gene lost 4 bases and the J gene lost 3 bases, with 13 bases spanning the gap. The CDR3 reads CSATSGPHYEQYF. The DNA of the CDR3 is TGCAGTGCTACCTCAGGGCCCCACTACGAGCAGTACTTC.

This clonotype was detected ten times or more. The chain joins TRBV5-1 to TRBJ1-1; 8 bases fit TRBD1. This CDR3 has 15 residues. Germline V lookup: CDR1 SGHRS, CDR2 YFSETQ. Trimming took 5 bases from V and 1 from J; bases not matched to a gene: 7. CDR3 nucleotide sequence: TGCGCCAGCAGAAGGAACAGGGGGGAGAACACTGAAGCTTTCTTT. It is translated as CASRRNRGENTEAFF.

In this sample, this clonotype turned up many times. The genes are TRBV12-3 or TRBV12-4 and TRBJ2-3; no clear D gene. Deletions cut 6 bases from V and 6 bases from J, with 16 bases between. This CDR3 comprises 14 residues. CDR3 amino acids: CASRFGYLADTQYF. The DNA for the CDR3 is TGTGCCAGCAGATTCGGTTACCTTGCGGATACGCAGTATTTT.

The rearrangement uses TRBV4-2 and TRBJ1-3; 7 bases agree with TRBD1. Germline V gene lookup returns CDR1 LGHNA and CDR2 YNFKEQ. With V trimmed by 4 bases and J by 6 bases, 9 bases remained unmatched. The CDR3 sequence is 15 residues long. This CDR3 reads CASSPSGQEANTIYF. CDR3 in DNA: TGTGCCAGCAGCCCGTCCGGACAGGAGGCAAACACCATATATTTT.

The V gene is TRBV28, the J gene TRBJ1-2; a weak D match, TRBD1 (6 bases). Germline CDR1 and CDR2: MDHEN and SYDVKM. This CDR3 has 14 amino acids. The germline V and J ends were trimmed by 7 bases and 8 bases, with 20 bases remaining between them. This CDR3 is CASNRPGAPGGYTF. Here the CDR3 DNA reads TGTGCCAGCAACCGTCCGGGGGCGCCGGGGGGCTACACCTTC.

This clonotype was detected only a few times. The chain's CDR3 is CASRFDYSEYF. CDR3 DNA: TGTGCCAGCAGATTTGACTATTCGGAGTACTTC. V usage is TRBV6-5 and J usage is TRBJ2-7; perhaps TRBD2 as D (5 bases). CDR1 is MNHEY and CDR2 is SVGAGI in the germline V gene. This CDR3 is built from 11 residues. Between the trimmed V and J ends, which lost 6 bases and 11 bases, there was a span of 14 bases.

There are many counts of this clonotype. CDR3 in DNA: TGCGCCAGCAGCTTGGAGGTACCTAGCACAGATACGCAGTATTTT. Protein sequence: CASSLEVPSTDTQYF. This chain connects TRBV5-1 to TRBJ2-3, with no clear D. The V gene lost 0 bases and the J gene lost 0 bases, with 8 bases spanning the gap. CDR1 and CDR2 (germline): SGHRS, YFSETQ. The length of the CDR3 is 15 residues.

V and J are TRBV10-2 and TRBJ1-2, with a tentative D call TRBD1 (6 bases). V lost 4 bases to trimming and J lost 8 bases, with 11 bases between them. This CDR3 has 12 amino acids. CDR1 is WSHSY and CDR2 is SAAADI in the germline V gene. In DNA form, the CDR3 reads TGCGCCAGCAGTGGACACAGGGAAGGCTACACCTTC. Protein product: CASSGHREGYTF.

This clonotype was detected many times. The DNA for the CDR3 is TGTGCCAGCAGTTCCCAAGGGCCGTTGGGCTACACCTTC. This codes for CASSSQGPLGYTF. V is TRBV12-3 or TRBV12-4 and J is TRBJ1-2; unclear D gene. The germline V and J ends were trimmed by 4 bases and 8 bases, with 14 bases remaining between them. The CDR3 consists of 13 residues.

This clonotype appeared many times. The chain carries TRBV4-1 and TRBJ1-5; TRBD1 might be the D (6 bases). The V end was cut by 0 bases, the J end by 6 bases, with 12 bases between. Germline lookup yields CDR1 MGHRA and CDR2 YSYEKL. The CDR3 length is 15 residues. CDR3: CASSQDAEQGQPQHF. The CDR3 coding sequence is TGCGCCAGCAGCCAAGATGCCGAACAGGGTCAGCCCCAGCATTTT.

The gene calls are TRBV30 and TRBJ2-5; D is possibly TRBD2 (5 bases). This CDR3 is built from 13 residues. From germline, CDR1 is GTSNPN and CDR2 SVGIG (reference sequence). Deletions cut 3 bases from V and 4 bases from J, with 12 bases between. Here the CDR3 reads CAWRTRSGETQYF. The CDR3 nucleotides read TGTGCCTGGAGAACTAGGTCTGGAGAGACCCAGTACTTC. Full variable domain (outside the CDR3, taken from reference TRBV30 and TRBJ2-5): SQTIHQWPATLVQPVGSPLSLECTVEGTSNPNLYWYRQAAGRGLQLLFYSVGIGQISSEVPQNLSASRPQDRQFILSSKKLLLSDSGFYLCAWRTRSGETQYFGPGTRLLVL.

In its sample, this clonotype was seen many times. The genes are TRBV5-1 and TRBJ2-5, with no clear D. Trimming took 3 bases from V and 4 from J, leaving 10 bases between them. Germline CDR1 and CDR2: SGHRS and YFSETQ. This CDR3 is 13 amino acids long. The CDR3 DNA is TGCGCCAGCAGCTCTGGAGCCGGAGAGACCCAGTACTTC. Translation: CASSSGAGETQYF. Full variable domain (outside the CDR3, taken from reference TRBV5-1 and TRBJ2-5): KAGVTQTPRYLIKTRGQQVTLSCSPISGHRSVSWYQQTPGQGLQFLFEYFSETQRNKGNFPGRFSGRQFSNSRSEMNVSTLELGDSALYLCASSSGAGETQYFGPGTRLLVL.

The rearrangement uses TRBV4-1 and TRBJ2-3; 9 bases map to TRBD2. J was trimmed by 1 base and V by 2 bases; bases with no gene match: 10. The germline V gene encodes CDR1 MGHRA and CDR2 YSYEKL. The CDR3 runs 18 residues. Here the CDR3 reads CASSQRLAGERGTDTQYF. CDR3 sequence (DNA): TGCGCCAGCAGCCAAAGGTTAGCGGGAGAACGGGGCACAGATACGCAGTATTTT.

This clonotype occurred many times. V gene TRBV10-3 combines with J gene TRBJ2-3; D is ambiguous. This CDR3 has 11 amino acids. Germline CDR1 is ENHRY and CDR2 is SYGVKD. With 1 base removed from V and 5 bases from J, the gap between germline ends came to 1 base. The DNA for the CDR3 is TGTGCCATCAGTGAGTTAGATACGCAGTATTTT. Protein: CAISELDTQYF.

There are a few counts of this clonotype. The J gene is TRBJ2-3, the V gene TRBV7-8; TRBD2 might be the D (6 bases). The V gene lost 2 bases and the J gene lost 1 base, with 16 bases spanning the gap. Germline assignment: CDR1 SGHVS and CDR2 FQNEAQ. This CDR3 has 17 residues. The CDR3 nucleotides read TGTGCCAGCAGCTTACTCTTTCGGTCTAGCGGCACAGATACGCAGTATTTT. This encodes CASSLLFRSSGTDTQYF.

There are a few counts of this clonotype. The chain's CDR3 is CASSLEPGQVNYGYTF. CDR3 nucleotide sequence: TGCGCCAGCAGCTTGGAACCGGGACAGGTTAACTATGGCTACACCTTC. The J gene is TRBJ1-2, the V gene TRBV5-1; TRBD1 matches at 8 bases. Per the germline V gene, CDR1 is SGHRS and CDR2 is YFSETQ. The CDR3 runs 16 residues. V lost 0 bases and J lost 1; bases outside the gene matches: 5. The whole variable domain, remainder taken from reference TRBV5-1 and TRBJ1-2, is KAGVTQTPRYLIKTRGQQVTLSCSPISGHRSVSWYQQTPGQGLQFLFEYFSETQRNKGNFPGRFSGRQFSNSRSEMNVSTLELGDSALYLCASSLEPGQVNYGYTFGSGTRLTVV.

Many counts were recorded for this clonotype. The chain has TRBV6-6 and TRBJ1-6; D gene unclear. CDR3 length: 12 residues. Germline loops: CDR1 MNHNY, CDR2 SVGAGI (reference sequence). Trimming removed 5 bases from V and 5 bases from J, with 4 bases in between. CDR3 amino acids: CASSRDNSPLHF. Written as DNA, the CDR3 is TGTGCCAGCAGTCGCGATAATTCACCCCTCCACTTT.

This chain uses TRBV12-3 or TRBV12-4 with TRBJ2-5; possible D gene TRBD2, 7 bases. The ends were cut back, 2 bases at V and 6 bases at J, with 13 bases in the middle. The CDR3 consists of 14 residues. The chain's CDR3 is CASSLRGGWKTQYF. The CDR3 DNA follows: TGTGCCAGCAGTTTAAGGGGGGGTTGGAAGACCCAGTACTTC.

This clonotype has ten or more counts. The chain has TRBV12-3 or TRBV12-4 and TRBJ2-1, with 15 bases lining up with TRBD2. V shed 5 bases and J 3 bases; nucleotides not matched to a gene: 5. The CDR3 is made up of 17 amino acids. In nucleotides, the CDR3 is TGTGCCAGCAGTCCCCGGACTAGCGGGAGGGGCTACAATGAGCAGTTCTTC. Its protein product is CASSPRTSGRGYNEQFF.

This clonotype was recorded many times. The chain joins TRBV20-1 to TRBJ2-5; D gene uncertain. The CDR3 extends over 13 amino acids. The V end lost 4 bases, the J end lost 5 bases, and 14 bases lay between the germline ends. Looked up from germline, CDR1 is DFQATT and CDR2 is SNEGSKA (reference sequence). The CDR3 sequence: CSAIWSSTETQYF. Here the CDR3 DNA reads TGCAGTGCTATATGGAGTAGTACGGAGACCCAGTACTTC.

This clonotype has ten or more counts. The chain carries TRBV12-3 or TRBV12-4 and TRBJ1-1, with TRBD1 matching 8 bases. The CDR3 is 13 amino acids. J gave up 6 bases and V 4 bases, and 4 bases lay outside the gene matches. Here the CDR3 DNA reads TGTGCCAGCAGTTACAGGGGGGAAGCTGAAGCTTTCTTT. It encodes CASSYRGEAEAFF.

For this clonotype: Given a much more abundant clone one base away, this may be a read error. V gene TRBV27 combines with J gene TRBJ1-2; D is possibly TRBD1 (6 bases). Germline-derived CDR1 and CDR2 are MNHEY and SMNVEV (reference sequence). The CDR3 contains 15 residues. The CDR3 reads CVSSKNREVDYGYTF. DNA for the CDR3: TGTGTCAGCAGTAAGAACAGGGAGGTTGACTATGGCTACACCTTC.